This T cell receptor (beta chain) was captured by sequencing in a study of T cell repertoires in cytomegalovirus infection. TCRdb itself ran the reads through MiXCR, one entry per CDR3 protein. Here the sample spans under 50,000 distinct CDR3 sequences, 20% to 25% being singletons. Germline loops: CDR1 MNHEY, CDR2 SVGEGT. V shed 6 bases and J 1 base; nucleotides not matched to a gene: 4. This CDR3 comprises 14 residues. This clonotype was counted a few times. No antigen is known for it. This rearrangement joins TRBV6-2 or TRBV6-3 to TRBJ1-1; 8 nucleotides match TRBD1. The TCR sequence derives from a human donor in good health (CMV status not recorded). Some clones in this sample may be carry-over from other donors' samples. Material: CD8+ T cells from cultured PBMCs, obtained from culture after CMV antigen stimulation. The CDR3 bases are TGTGCCAGCAGCCACAGGGGGGAGAACACTGAAGCTTTCTTT. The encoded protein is CASSHRGENTEAFF.